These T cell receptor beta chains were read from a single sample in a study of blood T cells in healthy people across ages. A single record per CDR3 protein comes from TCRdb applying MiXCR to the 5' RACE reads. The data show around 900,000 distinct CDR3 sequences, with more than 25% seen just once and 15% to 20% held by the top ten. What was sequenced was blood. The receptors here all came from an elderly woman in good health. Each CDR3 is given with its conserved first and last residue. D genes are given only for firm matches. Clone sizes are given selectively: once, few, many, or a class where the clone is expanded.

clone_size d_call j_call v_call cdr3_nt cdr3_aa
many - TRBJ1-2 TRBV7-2 TGTGCCAGCAGCCCCCATGGGCAAAACTATGGCTACACCTTC CASSPHGQNYGYTF
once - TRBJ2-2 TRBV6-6 TGTGCCAGCAGTTACCACATGGGGCCCGGGGAGCTGTTTTTT CASSYHMGPGELFF
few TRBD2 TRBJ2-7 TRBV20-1 TGCAGTGCTAGTCCTGGCGGGGGATACAATGAGCAGTACTTC CSASPGGGYNEQYF
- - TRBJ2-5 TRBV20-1 TGCAGTGCTGGGGCCGGAGAGACCCAGTACTTC CSAGAGETQYF
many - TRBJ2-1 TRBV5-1 TGCGCCAGCAGCTTGGGGTCAGTGGGAGGTCAGTTCTTC CASSLGSVGGQFF
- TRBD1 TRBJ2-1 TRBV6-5 TGTGCCAGCAGGTCCGGAGGGACAGGGCACCATGAGCAGTTCTTC CASRSGGTGHHEQFF
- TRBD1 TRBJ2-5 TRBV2 TGTGCCAGCAGGCTGGACAGGGCCTTGGAGACCCAGTACTTC CASRLDRALETQYF
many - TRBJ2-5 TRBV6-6 TGTGCCAGCAGTTTGCAGCCCCGAGAGACCCAGTACTTC CASSLQPRETQYF
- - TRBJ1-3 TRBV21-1 TGTGCCAGCAGCGAACACAGGGTAACTGGAAACACCATATATTTT CASSEHRVTGNTIYF
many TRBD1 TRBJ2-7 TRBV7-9 TGTGCCAGCAGCTTACAAGGGACAGCCTACGAGCAGTACTTC CASSLQGTAYEQYF
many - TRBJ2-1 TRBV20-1 TGCAGTGCTAGAGATTTACAGGGCGTCAGGGAGCAGTTCTTC CSARDLQGVREQFF
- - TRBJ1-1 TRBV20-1 TGCAGTGCTAGAGGACCGGGGCGGAGGACTGAAGCTTTCTTT CSARGPGRRTEAFF
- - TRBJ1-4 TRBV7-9 TGTGCCAGCAGCTCCCTTCGAACGGGCGCAACTAATGAAAAACTGTTTTTT CASSSLRTGATNEKLFF
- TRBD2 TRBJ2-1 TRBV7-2 TGTGCCAGCAGGGGGACTAGCGGAATAAGGAGTGAGCAGTTCTTC CASRGTSGIRSEQFF
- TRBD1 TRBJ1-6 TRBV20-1 TGCAGTGCAAGGGACAGCTACTTAAGCTCCTATAATTCACCCCTCCACTTT CSARDSYLSSYNSPLHF
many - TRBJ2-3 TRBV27 TGTGCCAGCAGATTATACGGGACTAGCACAGATACGCAGTATTTT CASRLYGTSTDTQYF
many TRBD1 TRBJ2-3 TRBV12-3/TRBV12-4 TGTGCCAGCAGCCCTACTACCGGGACAGGGGCAGATACGCAGTATTTT CASSPTTGTGADTQYF
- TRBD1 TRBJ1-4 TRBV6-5 TGTGCCAGCAGTTACGGGGACAGGCTGAAGGGAAAACTGTTTTTT CASSYGDRLKGKLFF
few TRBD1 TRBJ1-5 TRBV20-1 TGCAGTGCTAGAGTGGGGGTGGGGGACAGTAATCAGCCCCAGCATTTT CSARVGVGDSNQPQHF
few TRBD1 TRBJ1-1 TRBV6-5 TGTGCCAGCAGGATACAGGGGAACATGAACACTGAAGCTTTCTTT CASRIQGNMNTEAFF
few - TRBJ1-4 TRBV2 TGTGCCAGCAGCCGACAGGAAATGGATTATGAAAAACTGTTTTTT CASSRQEMDYEKLFF
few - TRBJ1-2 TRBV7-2 TGTGCCAGCAGCTTAGGAAGCCTTAGTCCCTATGGCTACACCTTC CASSLGSLSPYGYTF
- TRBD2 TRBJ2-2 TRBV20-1 TGCAGTGTTATTAGCGGGGGAGGGACCGGGGAGCTGTTTTTT CSVISGGGTGELFF
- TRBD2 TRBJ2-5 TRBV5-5 TGTGCCAGCAGCTTGGAGTCCCGGGGCGGGGGGGCGTATGAGCAGTACTTC CASSLESRGGGAYEQYF
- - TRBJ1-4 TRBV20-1 TGCAGTGCTAGCAGGGACGGAACAGAAAAACTGTTTTTT CSASRDGTEKLFF